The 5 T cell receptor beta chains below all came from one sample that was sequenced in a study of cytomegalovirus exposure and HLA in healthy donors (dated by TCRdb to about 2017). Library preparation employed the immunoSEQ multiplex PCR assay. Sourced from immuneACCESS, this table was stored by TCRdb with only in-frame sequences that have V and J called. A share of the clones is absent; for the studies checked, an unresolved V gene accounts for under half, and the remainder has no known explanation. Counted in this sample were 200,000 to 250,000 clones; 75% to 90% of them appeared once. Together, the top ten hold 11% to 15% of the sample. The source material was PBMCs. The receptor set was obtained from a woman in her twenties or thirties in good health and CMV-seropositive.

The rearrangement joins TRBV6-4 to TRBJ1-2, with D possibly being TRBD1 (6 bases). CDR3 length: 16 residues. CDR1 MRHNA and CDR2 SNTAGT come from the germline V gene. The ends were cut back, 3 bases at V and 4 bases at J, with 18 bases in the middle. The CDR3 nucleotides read TGTGCCAGCAGTGAGGATGGGGGCGAATTTGGCTATGGCTACACCTTC. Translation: CASSEDGGEFGYGYTF.

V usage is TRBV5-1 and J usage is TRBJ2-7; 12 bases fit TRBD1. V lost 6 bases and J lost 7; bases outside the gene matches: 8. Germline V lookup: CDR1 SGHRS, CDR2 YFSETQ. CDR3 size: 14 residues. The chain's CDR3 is CASKPGQGAYEQYF. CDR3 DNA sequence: TGCGCCAGCAAGCCGGGACAGGGGGCTTATGAGCAGTACTTC.

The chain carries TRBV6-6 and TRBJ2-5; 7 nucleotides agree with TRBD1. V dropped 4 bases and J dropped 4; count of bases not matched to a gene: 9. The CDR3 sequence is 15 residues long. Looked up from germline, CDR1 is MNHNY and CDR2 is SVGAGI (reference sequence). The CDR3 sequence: CASSFTGVYGETQYF. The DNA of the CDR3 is TGTGCCAGCAGTTTTACAGGGGTTTATGGAGAGACCCAGTACTTC.

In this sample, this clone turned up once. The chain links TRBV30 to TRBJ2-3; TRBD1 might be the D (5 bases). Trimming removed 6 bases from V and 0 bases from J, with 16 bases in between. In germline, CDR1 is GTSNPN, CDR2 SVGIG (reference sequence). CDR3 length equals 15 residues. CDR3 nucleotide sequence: TGTGCCTGTAACCACGGTGGGGCAAGCACAGATACGCAGTATTTT. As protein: CACNHGGASTDTQYF.

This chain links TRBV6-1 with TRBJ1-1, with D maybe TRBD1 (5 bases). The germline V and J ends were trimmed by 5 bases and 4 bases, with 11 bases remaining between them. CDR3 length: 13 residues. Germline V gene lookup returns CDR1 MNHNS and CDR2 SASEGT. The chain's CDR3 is CASSQGWITEAFF. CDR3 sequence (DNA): TGTGCCAGCAGTCAGGGATGGATCACTGAAGCTTTCTTT.